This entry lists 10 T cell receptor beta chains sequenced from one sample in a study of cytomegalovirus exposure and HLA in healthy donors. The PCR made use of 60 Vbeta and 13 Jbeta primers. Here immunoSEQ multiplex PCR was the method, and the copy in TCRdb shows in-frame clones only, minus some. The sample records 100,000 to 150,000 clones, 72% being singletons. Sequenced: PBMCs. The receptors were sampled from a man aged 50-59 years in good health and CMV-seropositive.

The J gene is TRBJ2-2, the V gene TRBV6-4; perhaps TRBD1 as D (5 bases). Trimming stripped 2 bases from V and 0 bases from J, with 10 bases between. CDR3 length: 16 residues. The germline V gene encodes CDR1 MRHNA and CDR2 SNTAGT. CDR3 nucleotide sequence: TGTGCCAGCAGTGACGAAGGGGCGACGAACACCGGGGAGCTGTTTTTT. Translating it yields CASSDEGATNTGELFF.

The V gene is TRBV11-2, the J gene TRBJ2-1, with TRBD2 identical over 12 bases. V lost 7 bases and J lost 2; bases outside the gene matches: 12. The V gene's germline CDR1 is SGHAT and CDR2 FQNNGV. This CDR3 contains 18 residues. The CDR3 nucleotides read TGTGCCAGCAAACCTGGCCTAGCGGGAGGGCCAACCTACAATGAGCAGTTCTTC. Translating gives CASKPGLAGGPTYNEQFF.

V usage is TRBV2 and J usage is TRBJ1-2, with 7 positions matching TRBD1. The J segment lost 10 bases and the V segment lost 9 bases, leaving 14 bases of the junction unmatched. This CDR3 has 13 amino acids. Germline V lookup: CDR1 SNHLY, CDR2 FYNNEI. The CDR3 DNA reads TGTGCCAGGCTAGATTCAGACAGGGCAATCTACACCTTC. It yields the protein CARLDSDRAIYTF.

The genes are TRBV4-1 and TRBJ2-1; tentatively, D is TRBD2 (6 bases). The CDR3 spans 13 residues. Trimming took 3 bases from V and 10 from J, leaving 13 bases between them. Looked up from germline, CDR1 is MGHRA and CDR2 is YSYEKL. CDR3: CASSHPLATEQFF. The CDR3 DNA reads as TGCGCCAGCAGCCATCCACTAGCCACAGAGCAGTTCTTC.

This CDR3 reads CASSLTGGSPYEQYF. The CDR3 bases are TGTGCCAGCAGCTTGACAGGGGGTTCCCCCTACGAGCAGTACTTC. The V gene is TRBV5-5, the J gene TRBJ2-7, with 8 bases fitting TRBD1. This CDR3 region has 15 residues. The germline gives CDR1 SGHKS, CDR2 YYEKEE (reference sequence). V lost 1 base and J lost 2; bases outside the gene matches: 5.

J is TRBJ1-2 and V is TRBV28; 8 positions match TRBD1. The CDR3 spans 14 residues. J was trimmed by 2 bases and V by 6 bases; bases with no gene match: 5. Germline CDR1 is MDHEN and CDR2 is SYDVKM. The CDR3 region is CASRGAGGNYGYTF. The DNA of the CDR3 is TGTGCCAGCAGGGGTGCAGGGGGCAACTATGGCTACACCTTC.

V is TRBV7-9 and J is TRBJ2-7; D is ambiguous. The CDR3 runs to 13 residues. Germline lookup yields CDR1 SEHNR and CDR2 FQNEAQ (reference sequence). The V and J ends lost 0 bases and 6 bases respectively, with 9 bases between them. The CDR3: CASSLALYSEQYF. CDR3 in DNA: TGTGCCAGCAGCTTAGCCCTATATTCCGAGCAGTACTTC.

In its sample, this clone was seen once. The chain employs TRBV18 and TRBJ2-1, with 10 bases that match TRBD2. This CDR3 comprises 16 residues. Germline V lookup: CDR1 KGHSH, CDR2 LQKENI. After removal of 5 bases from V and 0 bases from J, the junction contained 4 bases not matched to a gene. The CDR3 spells CASSSRLAGSYNEQFF. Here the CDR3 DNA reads TGTGCCAGCTCATCAAGACTAGCGGGCTCCTACAATGAGCAGTTCTTC.

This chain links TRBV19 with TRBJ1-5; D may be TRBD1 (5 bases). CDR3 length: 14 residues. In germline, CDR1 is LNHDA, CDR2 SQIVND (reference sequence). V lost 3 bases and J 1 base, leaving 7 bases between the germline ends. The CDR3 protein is CASSIYRSNQPQHF. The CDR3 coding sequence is TGTGCCAGTAGTATTTACAGGAGCAATCAGCCCCAGCATTTT.

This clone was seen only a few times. This chain's CDR3 is CASSVESLGELFF. The CDR3 bases are TGTGCCAGCAGCGTTGAGAGTCTCGGGGAGCTGTTTTTT. The V and J genes are TRBV9 and TRBJ2-2; D unresolved. Germline lookup yields CDR1 SGDLS and CDR2 YYNGEE. V lost 2 bases to trimming and J lost 7 bases, with 9 bases between them. The CDR3 consists of 13 residues.